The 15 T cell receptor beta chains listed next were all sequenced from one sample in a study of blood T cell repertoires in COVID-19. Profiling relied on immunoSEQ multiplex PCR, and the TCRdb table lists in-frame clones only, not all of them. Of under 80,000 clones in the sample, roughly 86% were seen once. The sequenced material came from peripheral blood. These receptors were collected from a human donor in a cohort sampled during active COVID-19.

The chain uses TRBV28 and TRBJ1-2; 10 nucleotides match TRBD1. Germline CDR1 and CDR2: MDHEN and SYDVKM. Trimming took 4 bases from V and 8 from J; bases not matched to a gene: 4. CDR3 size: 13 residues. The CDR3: CASSSSDRGGYTF. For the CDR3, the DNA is TGTGCCAGCAGTTCCTCGGACAGGGGGGGCTACACCTTC.

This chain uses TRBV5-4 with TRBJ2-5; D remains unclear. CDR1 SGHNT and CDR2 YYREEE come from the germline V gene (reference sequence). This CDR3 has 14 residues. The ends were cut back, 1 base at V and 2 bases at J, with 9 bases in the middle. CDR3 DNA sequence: TGTGCCAGCAGCTTGCCAAGCTCTCAAGAGACCCAGTACTTC. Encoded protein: CASSLPSSQETQYF. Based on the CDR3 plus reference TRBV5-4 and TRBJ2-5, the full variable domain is ETGVTQSPTHLIKTRGQQVTLRCSSQSGHNTVSWYQQALGQGPQFIFQYYREEENGRGNFPPRFSGLQFPNYSSELNVNALELDDSALYLCASSLPSSQETQYFGPGTRLLVL.

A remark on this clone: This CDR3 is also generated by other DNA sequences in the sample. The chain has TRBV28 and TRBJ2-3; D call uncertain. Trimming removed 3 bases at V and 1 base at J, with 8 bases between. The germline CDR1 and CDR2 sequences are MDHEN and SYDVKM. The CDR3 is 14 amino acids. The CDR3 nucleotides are TGTGCCAGCAGTTTTCTGGCGGGCACAGATACGCAGTATTTT. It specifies CASSFLAGTDTQYF.

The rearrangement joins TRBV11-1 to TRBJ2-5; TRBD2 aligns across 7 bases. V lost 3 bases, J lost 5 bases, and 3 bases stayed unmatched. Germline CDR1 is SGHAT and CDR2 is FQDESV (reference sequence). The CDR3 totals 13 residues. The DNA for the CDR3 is TGTGCCAGCAGCTTGGGAGGGCCGGAGACCCAGTACTTC. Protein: CASSLGGPETQYF.

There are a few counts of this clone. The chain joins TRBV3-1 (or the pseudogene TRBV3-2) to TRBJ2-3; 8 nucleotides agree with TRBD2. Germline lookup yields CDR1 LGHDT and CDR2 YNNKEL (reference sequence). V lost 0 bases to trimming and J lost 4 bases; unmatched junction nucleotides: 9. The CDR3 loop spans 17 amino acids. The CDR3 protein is CASSQDLGGGLADTQYF. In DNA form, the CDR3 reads TGTGCCAGCAGCCAAGATCTCGGCGGGGGGTTAGCAGATACGCAGTATTTT.

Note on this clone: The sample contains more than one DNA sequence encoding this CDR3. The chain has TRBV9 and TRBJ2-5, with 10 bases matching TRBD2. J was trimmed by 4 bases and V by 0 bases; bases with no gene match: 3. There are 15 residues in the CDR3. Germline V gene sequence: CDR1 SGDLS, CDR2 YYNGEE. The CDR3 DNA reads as TGTGCCAGCAGCGTAGGGGCTAGCGGGGGAGAGACCCAGTACTTC. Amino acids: CASSVGASGGETQYF.

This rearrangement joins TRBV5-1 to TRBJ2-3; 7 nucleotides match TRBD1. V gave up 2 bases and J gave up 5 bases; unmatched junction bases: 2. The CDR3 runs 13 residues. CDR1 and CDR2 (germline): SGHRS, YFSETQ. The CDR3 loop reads CASSFTGEDTQYF. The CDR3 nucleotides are TGCGCCAGCAGCTTCACAGGGGAAGATACGCAGTATTTT.

The DNA of the CDR3 is TGCGCCAGCAGCCAAGATTGGACAGGGGGCTATGGCTACACCTTC. It translates to CASSQDWTGGYGYTF. This chain connects TRBV4-1 to TRBJ1-2, with TRBD1 identical over 10 bases. Germline loops: CDR1 MGHRA, CDR2 YSYEKL. With V trimmed by 0 bases and J by 4 bases, 2 bases remained unmatched. This CDR3 region has 15 residues.

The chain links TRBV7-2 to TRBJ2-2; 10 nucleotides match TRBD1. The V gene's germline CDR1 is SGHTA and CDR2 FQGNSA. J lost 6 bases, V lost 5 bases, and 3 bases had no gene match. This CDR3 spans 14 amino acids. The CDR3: CASSRDRGPGELFF. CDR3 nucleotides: TGTGCCAGCAGCCGGGACAGGGGTCCCGGGGAGCTGTTTTTT.

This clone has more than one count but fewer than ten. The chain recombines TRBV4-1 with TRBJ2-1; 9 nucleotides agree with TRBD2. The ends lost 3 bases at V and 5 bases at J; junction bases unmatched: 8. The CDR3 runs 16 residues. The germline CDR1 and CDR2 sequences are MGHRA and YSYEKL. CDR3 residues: CASSQLAGFENNEQFF. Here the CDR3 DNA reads TGCGCCAGCAGCCAGCTAGCGGGGTTTGAAAACAATGAGCAGTTCTTC.

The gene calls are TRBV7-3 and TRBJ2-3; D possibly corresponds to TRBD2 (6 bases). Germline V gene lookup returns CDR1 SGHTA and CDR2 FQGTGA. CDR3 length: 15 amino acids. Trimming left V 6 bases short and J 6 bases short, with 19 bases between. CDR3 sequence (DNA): TGTGCCAGCAGTACCAGTGGGAGGCCTCGGGATACGCAGTATTTT. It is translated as CASSTSGRPRDTQYF.

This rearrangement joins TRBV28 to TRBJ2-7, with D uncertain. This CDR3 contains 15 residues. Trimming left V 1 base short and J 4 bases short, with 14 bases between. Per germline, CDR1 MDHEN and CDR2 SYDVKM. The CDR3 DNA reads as TGTGCCAGCAGTTTATCCCAGGTCCAACGATACGAGCAGTACTTC. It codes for CASSLSQVQRYEQYF.

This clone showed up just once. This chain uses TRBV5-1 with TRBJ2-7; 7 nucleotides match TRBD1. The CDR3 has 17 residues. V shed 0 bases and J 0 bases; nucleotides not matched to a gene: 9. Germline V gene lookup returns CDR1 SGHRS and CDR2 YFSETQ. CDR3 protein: CASSLAPRTGSSYEQYF. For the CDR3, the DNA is TGCGCCAGCAGCTTGGCCCCTAGGACAGGCAGCTCCTACGAGCAGTACTTC. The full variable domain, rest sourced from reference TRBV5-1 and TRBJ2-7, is KAGVTQTPRYLIKTRGQQVTLSCSPISGHRSVSWYQQTPGQGLQFLFEYFSETQRNKGNFPGRFSGRQFSNSRSEMNVSTLELGDSALYLCASSLAPRTGSSYEQYFGPGTRLTVT.

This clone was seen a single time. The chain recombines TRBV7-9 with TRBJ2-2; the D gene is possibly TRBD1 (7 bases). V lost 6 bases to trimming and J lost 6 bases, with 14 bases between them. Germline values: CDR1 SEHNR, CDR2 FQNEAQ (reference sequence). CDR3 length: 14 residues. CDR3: CASRPRGAAGELFF. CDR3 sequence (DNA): TGTGCCAGCAGACCCAGGGGGGCCGCCGGGGAGCTGTTTTTT. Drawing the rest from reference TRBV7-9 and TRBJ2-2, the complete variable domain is DTGVSQNPRHKITKRGQNVTFRCDPISEHNRLYWYRQTLGQGPEFLTYFQNEAQLEKSRLLSDRFSAERPKGSFSTLEIQRTEQGDSAMYLCASRPRGAAGELFFGEGSRLTVL.

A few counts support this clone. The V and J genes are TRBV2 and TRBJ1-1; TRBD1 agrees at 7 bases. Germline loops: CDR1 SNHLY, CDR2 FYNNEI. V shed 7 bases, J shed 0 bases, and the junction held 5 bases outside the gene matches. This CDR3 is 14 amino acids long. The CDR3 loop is CASTETGMNTEAFF. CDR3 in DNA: TGTGCCAGCACCGAGACAGGGATGAACACTGAAGCTTTCTTT.